The rows below give T cell receptor beta chains drawn from one sample of a study of CD4 T cells in relation to SARS-CoV-2 and coronaviruses. No antigen has been identified for these receptors. The assay was immunoSEQ multiplex PCR, and TCRdb's table has in-frame clones only and misses some. Among tens of thousands of clones listed, just under 80% were seen once. The sequencing input was CD4+ T cells from PBMCs, cultured in vitro. All receptors come from a human donor in good health. Both conserved end residues are part of each CDR3. D genes are given only for firm matches. Rows give clone size only sometimes, using once, few, many, or a class for an expanded clone.

v_call	j_call	d_call	clone_size	cdr3_nt	cdr3_aa
TRBV5-6	TRBJ1-2	NA	NA	TGTGCCAGCAGCGACGCAGGGTTCCGGGGCTACACCTTC	CASSDAGFRGYTF
TRBV5-1	TRBJ2-7	TRBD1	NA	TGCGCCAGCAGCGGAGGGACAGGATCCTACGAGCAGTACTTC	CASSGGTGSYEQYF
TRBV7-9	TRBJ1-2	NA	NA	TGTGCCAGCAGCCTGGGGATGAGCGGAGGATATGGCTACACCTTC	CASSLGMSGGYGYTF
TRBV12-5	TRBJ1-5	NA	NA	TGTGCTAGTGGTTTGGGCGTCGGACAGACCAATCAGCCCCAGCATTTT	CASGLGVGQTNQPQHF
TRBV7-9	TRBJ1-3	NA	NA	TGTGCCAGCAGCTTAGAAAGCTTCAGCACCATATATTTT	CASSLESFSTIYF
TRBV19	TRBJ1-2	NA	NA	TGTGCCAGTAGTACCCAGACAGGACCAAACTATGGCTACACCTTC	CASSTQTGPNYGYTF
TRBV30	TRBJ1-6	NA	NA	TGTGCCTGGAGTGTACAATTAGGGGCCCCCTATAATTCACCCCTCCACTTT	CAWSVQLGAPYNSPLHF
TRBV2	TRBJ2-4	NA	NA	TGTGCCAGCAGTGAGGGGGACACGGCGCGAGCCAAAAACATTCAGTACTTC	CASSEGDTARAKNIQYF
TRBV21-1	TRBJ2-1	NA	NA	TGTGCCAGCAGCAAGGGGCCGGCTAGCGGGCGGGACAATGAGCAGTTCTTC	CASSKGPASGRDNEQFF
TRBV5-8	TRBJ1-2	TRBD1	NA	TGTGCCAGCAGCTTGGACAGGGGGCATCAACGCTATGGCTACACCTTC	CASSLDRGHQRYGYTF
TRBV6-5	TRBJ1-1	NA	NA	TGTGCCAGCACTCATCAGGGGAACACTGAAGCTTTCTTT	CASTHQGNTEAFF
TRBV6-4	TRBJ2-1	TRBD2	few	TGTGCCAGGTCCCAGCGGGAGGACAACAATGAGCAGTTCTTC	CARSQREDNNEQFF
TRBV7-2	TRBJ1-1	NA	NA	TGTGCCAGCAGCTTAGAGGCGAACACTGAAGCTTTCTTT	CASSLEANTEAFF
TRBV9	TRBJ2-3	NA	once	TGTGCCAGCAGCGAGGGACCGGGACAAAGGGGCACAGATACGCAGTATTTT	CASSEGPGQRGTDTQYF
TRBV6-2/TRBV6-3	TRBJ1-5	NA	NA	TGTGCCAGCACCCCCGCCGGGTTGGGCAATCAGCCCCAGCATTTT	CASTPAGLGNQPQHF
TRBV30	TRBJ1-5	NA	NA	TGTGCCTGGAGTGTACCAGGACGCGATGCGAGGCATTTT	CAWSVPGRDARHF
TRBV11-2	TRBJ1-3	NA	NA	TGTGCCAGCAGCCTCACAAGGGCAGCTAGGCAGAGACGAAACACCATATATTTT	CASSLTRAARQRRNTIYF
TRBV9	TRBJ1-3	NA	NA	TGTGCCAGCAGCCCTAGGAACGGGGTCTCTGGAAACACCATATATTTT	CASSPRNGVSGNTIYF
TRBV19	TRBJ2-3	NA	NA	TGTGCCAGTAATCGAGGGAGCATTATAGATACGAAGTATTTT	CASNRGSIIDTKYF
TRBV14	TRBJ2-7	NA	NA	TGTGCCAGCAGCCCCGTCGGGGGTAAGCAGTACTTC	CASSPVGGKQYF
TRBV19	TRBJ2-1	TRBD2	few	TGTGCCAGTAGTACCATACTAGCGGGAGTGCACGATGAGCAGTTCTTC	CASSTILAGVHDEQFF
TRBV18	TRBJ2-7	NA	few	TGTGCCAGCTCACCGGATGCCCTTGAGGAGCAGTACTTC	CASSPDALEEQYF
TRBV7-9	TRBJ2-2	NA	NA	TGTGCCAGCAGCTTAACGACGGACACCGGGGAGCTGTTTTTT	CASSLTTDTGELFF
TRBV5-5	TRBJ2-7	NA	NA	TGTGCCAGCAGCTTGTCTGGGGCGTTTAGGCGAGCCCGGGCTTTTTACGAGCAGTACTTC	CASSLSGAFRRARAFYEQYF
TRBV27	TRBJ2-7	NA	NA	TGTGCCAGCAGCAGCGGACAATCGTACGAGCAGTACTTC	CASSSGQSYEQYF
TRBV10-3	TRBJ2-7	TRBD1	NA	TGTGCCATCAGACAGGACAGGGTTTCCTACGAGCAGTACTTC	CAIRQDRVSYEQYF